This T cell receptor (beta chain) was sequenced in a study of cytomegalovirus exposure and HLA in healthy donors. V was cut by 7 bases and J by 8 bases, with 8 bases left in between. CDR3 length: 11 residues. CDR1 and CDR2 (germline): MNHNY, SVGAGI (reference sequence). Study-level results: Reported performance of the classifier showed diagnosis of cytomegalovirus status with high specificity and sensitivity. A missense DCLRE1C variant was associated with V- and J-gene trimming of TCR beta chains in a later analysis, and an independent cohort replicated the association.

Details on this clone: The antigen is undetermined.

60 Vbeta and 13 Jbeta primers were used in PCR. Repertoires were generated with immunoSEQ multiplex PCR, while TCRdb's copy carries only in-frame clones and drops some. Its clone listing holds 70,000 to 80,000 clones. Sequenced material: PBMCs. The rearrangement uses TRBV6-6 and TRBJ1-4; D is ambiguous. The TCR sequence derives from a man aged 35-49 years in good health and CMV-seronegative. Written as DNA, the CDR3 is TGTGCCAGCACCGAACAAGAAAAACTGTTTTTT. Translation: CASTEQEKLFF.